Following are 13 T cell receptor beta chains from one sample sequenced in a study of spatial heterogeneity in lung cancer. Time point indicated: sample taken at primary tumor resection. Each CDR3 protein gets one entry after TCRdb re-called the 5' RACE reads with MiXCR. The sample lists some 40,000 distinct CDR3 sequences; approximately 3.1% were seen once. This sample comprised normal lung tissue next to the tumor, obtained at surgery. All receptors derive from a male donor with early-stage non-small cell lung cancer.

In this sample, this clonotype turned up many times. Here the CDR3 DNA reads TGTGCCAGCAGCCACGACGACAAGGGACGCTATGGCTACACCTTC. This sequence encodes CASSHDDKGRYGYTF. The V and J genes are TRBV3-1 and TRBJ1-2; D possibly corresponds to TRBD1 (5 bases). Germline lookup yields CDR1 LGHDT and CDR2 YNNKEL (reference sequence). The germline V and J ends were trimmed by 3 bases and 4 bases, with 15 bases remaining between them. CDR3 length equals 15 residues.

V and J are TRBV5-1 and TRBJ1-5, with D possibly being TRBD1 (5 bases). The germline V gene has CDR1 SGHRS and CDR2 YFSETQ. V dropped 2 bases and J dropped 3 bases, with 9 bases sitting between them. CDR3 size: 14 residues. This chain's CDR3 is CASSFTGDNQPQHF. The CDR3 region has the DNA TGCGCCAGCAGCTTTACAGGAGACAATCAGCCCCAGCATTTT.

This clonotype came up many times. This chain links TRBV20-1 with TRBJ2-3; D gene uncertain. CDR3 length: 13 amino acids. Trimming took 5 bases from V and 3 from J, leaving 12 bases between them. From germline, CDR1 is DFQATT and CDR2 SNEGSKA (reference sequence). The CDR3 is CSADKLGTDTQYF. CDR3 DNA: TGCAGTGCTGACAAGTTGGGAACAGATACGCAGTATTTT.

The table lists this clonotype with many counts. The rearrangement joins TRBV5-1 to TRBJ2-2, with D possibly matching TRBD1 (7 bases). Trimming removed 2 bases at V and 10 bases at J, with 18 bases between. Looked up from germline, CDR1 is SGHRS and CDR2 is YFSETQ. The CDR3 has 15 residues. The CDR3 nucleotides are TGCGCCAGCAGCTTTGGCGGGACAGCAATCTCGGAGCTGTTTTTT. It codes for CASSFGGTAISELFF.

This clonotype was found a few times. This chain's CDR3 is CASSSEVGYNEQFF. The CDR3 coding sequence is TGTGCCAGCAGCTCGGAGGTAGGGTACAATGAGCAGTTCTTC. This chain uses TRBV7-2 with TRBJ2-1; D might be TRBD2 (5 bases). The ends were cut back, 4 bases at V and 4 bases at J, with 11 bases in the middle. The CDR3 spans 14 residues. The germline V gene has CDR1 SGHTA and CDR2 FQGNSA. Variable domain in full (rest from reference TRBV7-2 and TRBJ2-1): GAGVSQSPSNKVTEKGKDVELRCDPISGHTALYWYRQSLGQGLEFLIYFQGNSAPDKSGLPSDRFSAERTGGSVSTLTIQRTQQEDSAVYLCASSSEVGYNEQFFGPGTRLTVL.

This clonotype was recorded at least ten times. This sequence joins TRBV4-1 and TRBJ1-2, with D uncertain. V dropped 2 bases and J dropped 3 bases, with 7 bases sitting between them. Germline V lookup: CDR1 MGHRA, CDR2 YSYEKL. This CDR3 is built from 13 residues. CDR3 DNA: TGCGCCAGCAGCCAAAGTAATTACTATGGCTACACCTTC. Translated, it gives CASSQSNYYGYTF.

This clonotype was seen many times. The chain uses TRBV11-3 and TRBJ1-6; D remains ambiguous. Per germline, CDR1 SGHNT and CDR2 YENEEA. Trimming took off 4 bases at V and 7 bases at J, with 8 bases between the two ends. This CDR3 contains 13 residues. CDR3 protein: CASSSQQNSPLHF. DNA of the CDR3: TGTGCCAGCAGCTCCCAGCAGAATTCACCCCTCCACTTT.

The CDR3 sequence is CASRDRDGGNTIYF. As DNA, the CDR3 is TGTGCCAGCAGAGACAGGGACGGCGGAAACACCATATATTTT. This rearrangement joins TRBV6-2 or TRBV6-3 to TRBJ1-3; 7 bases align to TRBD1. V lost 6 bases and J lost 4; bases outside the gene matches: 6. Per the germline V gene, CDR1 is MNHEY and CDR2 is SVGEGT. The CDR3 runs to 14 residues.

The sample holds many counts of this clonotype. The chain carries TRBV11-3 and TRBJ2-1, with D perhaps TRBD2 (6 bases). CDR1 and CDR2 from the germline V gene are SGHNT and YENEEA. The CDR3 loop spans 18 amino acids. The V gene lost 2 bases and the J gene lost 8 bases, with 25 bases spanning the gap. CDR3 nucleotides: TGTGCCAGCAGCTTATTTATCACTCTGGGTTGGGGGGTGGATGAGCAGTTCTTC. Protein sequence: CASSLFITLGWGVDEQFF.

This clonotype was counted many times. The chain uses TRBV5-1 and TRBJ1-2; 12 positions agree with TRBD1. The CDR3 totals 15 residues. The trim removed 6 bases at V and 3 bases at J, leaving 6 bases unmatched. Germline loops: CDR1 SGHRS, CDR2 YFSETQ. The CDR3 DNA sequence: TGCGCCAGCACCGAGGGGACAGGGGGCTACTATGGCTACACCTTC. It specifies CASTEGTGGYYGYTF.

This clonotype was counted ten times or more. V gene TRBV7-9 combines with J gene TRBJ1-4; TRBD1 might be the D (6 bases). CDR1 is SEHNR and CDR2 is FQNEAQ in the germline V gene (reference sequence). This CDR3 spans 17 amino acids. Trimming removed 5 bases at V and 5 bases at J, with 21 bases between. The CDR3 region has the DNA TGTGCCAGCAGCCTATCAATTCGACAGGAGCTAAATGAAAAACTGTTTTTT. It is translated as CASSLSIRQELNEKLFF. Full variable domain (rest looked up from reference TRBV7-9 and TRBJ1-4): DTGVSQNPRHKITKRGQNVTFRCDPISEHNRLYWYRQTLGQGPEFLTYFQNEAQLEKSRLLSDRFSAERPKGSFSTLEIQRTEQGDSAMYLCASSLSIRQELNEKLFFGSGTQLSVL.

This clonotype showed up many times. The chain joins TRBV5-1 to TRBJ2-7, with a possible D match to TRBD2 (5 bases). This CDR3 comprises 14 residues. CDR1 and CDR2 from the germline V gene are SGHRS and YFSETQ. The ends were cut back, 3 bases at V and 1 base at J, with 11 bases in the middle. The DNA of the CDR3 is TGCGCCAGCAGCTCGGTTGAGGGTTCCTACGAGCAGTACTTC. Translated: CASSSVEGSYEQYF.

The sample holds many counts of this clonotype. The chain is built from TRBV5-4 and TRBJ2-2, with D unresolved. CDR3 size: 15 residues. Trimming left V 2 bases short and J 3 bases short, with 11 bases between. Per the germline V gene, CDR1 is SGHNT and CDR2 is YYREEE (reference sequence). Here the CDR3 DNA reads TGTGCCAGCAGCTTCACAAACTTCTACACCGGGGAGCTGTTTTTT. Its translation is CASSFTNFYTGELFF.